The entry below describes one TCR beta chain. Lacking the conserved final phenylalanine or tryptophan, this CDR3 likely reflects a read error. This CDR3 comprises 16 residues. From germline, CDR1 is DFQATT and CDR2 SNEGSKA (reference sequence). Trimming removed 4 bases at V and 3 bases at J, with 20 bases between. These data are taken from a study of blood T cells in healthy people across ages. For the second PCR, which ran for about 7 to 11 cycles, a sample-barcoded 5' primer and a J-beta primer mix were used. Via MiXCR, TCRdb re-called the 5' RACE reads, giving one row per CDR3 protein. The table records 1.5 million to 1.9 million distinct CDR3 sequences, 42% of them present only once.

The V and J genes are TRBV20-1 and TRBJ2-3, with a tentative D call TRBD2 (6 bases). The sample was blood. The clonotype comes from a woman aged 18-29 years in good health. The CDR3 sequence: CSATLRDSSFTDTQYV. The CDR3 nucleotides read TGCAGTGCTACCCTCCGGGACTCTTCTTTTACAGATACGCAGTATGTT.